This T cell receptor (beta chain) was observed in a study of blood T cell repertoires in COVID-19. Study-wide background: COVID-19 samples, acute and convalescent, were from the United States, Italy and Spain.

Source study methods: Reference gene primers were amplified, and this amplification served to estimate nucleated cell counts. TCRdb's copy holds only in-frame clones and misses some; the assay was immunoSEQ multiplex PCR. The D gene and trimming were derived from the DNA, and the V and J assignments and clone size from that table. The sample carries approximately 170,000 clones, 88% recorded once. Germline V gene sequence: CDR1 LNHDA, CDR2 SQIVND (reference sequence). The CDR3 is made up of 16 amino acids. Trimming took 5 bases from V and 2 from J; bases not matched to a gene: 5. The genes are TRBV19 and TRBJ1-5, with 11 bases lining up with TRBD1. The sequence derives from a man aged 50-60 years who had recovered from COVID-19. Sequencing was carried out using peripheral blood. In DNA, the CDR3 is TGTGCCAGTAGTGGAGGGACAGGGGGACGCAATCAGCCCCAGCATTTT. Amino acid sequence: CASSGGTGGRNQPQHF.